This entry lists 9 T cell receptor beta chains sequenced from one sample in a study of radiation and T cells in renal cell carcinoma. Time point defined: blood 2 weeks post-SBRT. Treatment here: 15 Gy SBRT to primary tumor, nephrectomy 4 weeks later. This table comes from immunoSEQ multiplex PCR, and its TCRdb copy is limited to in-frame clones, with some not included. The sample carries about 130,000 clones, around 81% recorded once. The sequencing here drew on blood, taken from a patient whose treatment included radiotherapy and nephrectomy. The source of these receptors is a man between 45 and 60 years old with renal cell carcinoma.

This chain links TRBV7-2 with TRBJ1-1, with D possibly TRBD1 on 5 matching bases. CDR3 length: 16 amino acids. CDR1 and CDR2 (germline): SGHTA, FQGNSA. V was pared by 5 bases and J by 1 base, with 17 bases between. CDR3 bases: TGTGCCAGCAGCCATGGGACGGGACTCGCGAACACTGAAGCTTTCTTT. It specifies CASSHGTGLANTEAFF.

The chain couples TRBV5-6 to TRBJ1-2; D is undetermined. The CDR3 length is 13 residues. With 3 bases removed from V and 2 bases from J, the gap between germline ends came to 8 bases. Germline V lookup: CDR1 SGHDT, CDR2 YYEEEE. The CDR3 loop is CASSSTGNYGYTF. The CDR3 DNA follows: TGTGCCAGCAGCTCGACGGGAAACTATGGCTACACCTTC.

This clone has just a few counts. The gene calls are TRBV7-2 and TRBJ1-2, with 8 bases lining up with TRBD1. CDR1 is SGHTA, CDR2 FQGNSA, per germline. V shed 5 bases, J shed 5 bases, and the junction held 10 bases outside the gene matches. The CDR3 loop spans 15 amino acids. The CDR3 region has the DNA TGTGCCAGCAGCCCAGGACAGGGTAGAGTTTATGGCTACACCTTC. Translated, it gives CASSPGQGRVYGYTF.

This chain uses TRBV6-1 with TRBJ2-3, with 10 bases that match TRBD2. Germline values: CDR1 MNHNS, CDR2 SASEGT. V trimming: 6 bases; J trimming: 2 bases; junction bases outside the gene matches: 5. The CDR3 is 15 amino acids. In DNA, the CDR3 is TGTGCCAGCAGACTAGCGGGAAACCCCACAGATACGCAGTATTTT. Protein sequence: CASRLAGNPTDTQYF.

The CDR3 spells CASSIGLAGGLLNTDTQYF. CDR3 nucleotides: TGTGCCAGCAGCATAGGACTAGCGGGAGGGCTTCTTAATACAGATACGCAGTATTTT. The V gene is TRBV7-9, the J gene TRBJ2-3, with TRBD2 matching over 15 bases. V was pared by 5 bases and J by 3 bases, with 12 bases of the junction left unmatched. CDR3 length: 19 amino acids. CDR1 is SEHNR, CDR2 FQNEAQ, per germline (reference sequence).

This CDR3 reads CASSEWDRYSNQPQHF. DNA for the CDR3: TGTGCCAGCAGTGAGTGGGACAGGTATAGCAATCAGCCCCAGCATTTT. The rearrangement joins TRBV6-4 to TRBJ1-5, with 8 bases aligning to TRBD1. The CDR3 sequence is 16 residues long. The germline CDR1 and CDR2 sequences are MRHNA and SNTAGT. V gave up 3 bases and J gave up 0 bases; unmatched junction bases: 4.

The CDR3 region has the DNA TGTGCCAGCAGCGTTCAATCTCGGTACCAAGAGACCCAGTACTTC. It translates to CASSVQSRYQETQYF. This sequence joins TRBV9 and TRBJ2-5; D is unclear. The CDR3 has 15 amino acids. Germline V gives CDR1 SGDLS, CDR2 YYNGEE. V was pared by 2 bases and J by 0 bases, with 11 bases between.

The CDR3 DNA follows: TGTGCCAGTAGTATGGTGGGACAGGGAGGAGAGCAGTACTTC. This sequence encodes CASSMVGQGGEQYF. The chain couples TRBV19 to TRBJ2-7; 9 nucleotides match TRBD1. Germline CDR1 is LNHDA and CDR2 is SQIVND (reference sequence). The CDR3 is made up of 14 amino acids. Germline trimming cut 3 bases from V and 7 bases from J; bases unmatched to any gene: 7. The variable domain in full, completed from reference TRBV19 and TRBJ2-7, reads DGGITQSPKYLFRKEGQNVTLSCEQNLNHDAMYWYRQDPGQGLRLIYYSQIVNDFQKGDIAEGYSVSREKKESFPLTVTSAQKNPTAFYLCASSMVGQGGEQYFGPGTRLTVT.

CDR3 in DNA: TGTGCCAGCAGCAGCGGGACAGCGCCGAAAGGGGCTTTCTTT. Its translation is CASSSGTAPKGAFF. V and J are TRBV7-9 and TRBJ1-1, with 7 bases fitting TRBD1. CDR1 and CDR2 from the germline V gene are SEHNR and FQNEAQ (reference sequence). This CDR3 contains 14 residues. The J segment lost 11 bases and the V segment lost 5 bases, leaving 14 bases of the junction unmatched.